At least ten counts were recorded for the clone carrying this TCR beta chain. V lost 4 bases and J 3 bases, leaving 10 bases between the germline ends. The CDR3 consists of 13 residues. Looked up from germline, CDR1 is GTSNPN and CDR2 is SVGIG (reference sequence). This record comes from a study of spatial heterogeneity in lung cancer. The time point is: sample taken at primary tumor resection. Tumor, nontumor lung or frozen PBMC supplied whole RNA that was sequenced unsorted. MiXCR, run by TCRdb on the 5' RACE reads, gives a single entry per CDR3 protein. Counted here are about 45,000 distinct CDR3 sequences, approximately 6.8% occurring once; the ten biggest clones make up around 43%.

The sequence was obtained from a female donor with early-stage non-small cell lung cancer. The input for sequencing was PBMCs, taken at surgery. The J gene is TRBJ1-3, the V gene TRBV30; D may be TRBD1 (5 bases). CDR3 nucleotide sequence: TGTGCCTGGACAACGGGACTTGGAAACACCATATATTTT. Its protein is CAWTTGLGNTIYF.